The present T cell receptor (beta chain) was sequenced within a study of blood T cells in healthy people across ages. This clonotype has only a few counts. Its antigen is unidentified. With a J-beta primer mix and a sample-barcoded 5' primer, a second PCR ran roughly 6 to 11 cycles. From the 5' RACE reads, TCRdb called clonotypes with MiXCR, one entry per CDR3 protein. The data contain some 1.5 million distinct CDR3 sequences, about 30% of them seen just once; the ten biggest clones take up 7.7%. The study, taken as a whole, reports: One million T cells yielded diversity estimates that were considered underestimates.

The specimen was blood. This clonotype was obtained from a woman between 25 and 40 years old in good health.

CDR3: CAISESSGTQYF. CDR3 DNA sequence: TGTGCCATCAGTGAGTCGTCAGGGACCCAGTACTTC. The chain has TRBV10-3 and TRBJ2-5; no firm D call. Germline lookup yields CDR1 ENHRY and CDR2 SYGVKD. With 0 bases removed from V and 7 bases from J, the gap between germline ends came to 6 bases. CDR3 length equals 12 residues.